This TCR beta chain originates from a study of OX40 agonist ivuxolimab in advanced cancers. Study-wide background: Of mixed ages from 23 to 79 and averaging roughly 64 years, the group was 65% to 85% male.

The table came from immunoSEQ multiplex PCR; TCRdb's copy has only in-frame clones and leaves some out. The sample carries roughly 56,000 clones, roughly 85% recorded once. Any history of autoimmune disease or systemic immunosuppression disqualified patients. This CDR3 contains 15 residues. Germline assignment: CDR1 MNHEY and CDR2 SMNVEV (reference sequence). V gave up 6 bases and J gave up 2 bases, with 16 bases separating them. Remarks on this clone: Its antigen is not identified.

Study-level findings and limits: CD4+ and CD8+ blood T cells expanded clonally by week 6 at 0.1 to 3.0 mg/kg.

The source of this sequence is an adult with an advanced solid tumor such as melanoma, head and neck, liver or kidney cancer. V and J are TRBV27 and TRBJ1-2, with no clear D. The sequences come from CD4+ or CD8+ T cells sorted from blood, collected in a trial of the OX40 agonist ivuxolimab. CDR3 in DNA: TGTGCCAGCAGGAAAAACGAAGACGGAAACTATGGCTACACCTTC. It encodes CASRKNEDGNYGYTF.